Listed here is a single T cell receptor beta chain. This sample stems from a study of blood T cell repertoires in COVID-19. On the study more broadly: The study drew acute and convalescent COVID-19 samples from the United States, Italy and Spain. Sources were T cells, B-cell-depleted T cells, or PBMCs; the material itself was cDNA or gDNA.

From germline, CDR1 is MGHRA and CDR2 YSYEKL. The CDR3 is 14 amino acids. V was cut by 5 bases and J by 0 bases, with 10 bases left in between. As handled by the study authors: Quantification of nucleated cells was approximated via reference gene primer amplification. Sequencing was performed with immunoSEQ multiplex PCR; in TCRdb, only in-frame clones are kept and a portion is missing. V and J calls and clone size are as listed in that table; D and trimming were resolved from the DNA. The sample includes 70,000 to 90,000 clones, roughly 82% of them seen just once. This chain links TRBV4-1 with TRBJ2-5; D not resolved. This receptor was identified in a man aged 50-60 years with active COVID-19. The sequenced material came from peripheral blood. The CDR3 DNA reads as TGCGCCAGCAGCGTAACAGACAACCAAGAGACCCAGTACTTC. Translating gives CASSVTDNQETQYF.